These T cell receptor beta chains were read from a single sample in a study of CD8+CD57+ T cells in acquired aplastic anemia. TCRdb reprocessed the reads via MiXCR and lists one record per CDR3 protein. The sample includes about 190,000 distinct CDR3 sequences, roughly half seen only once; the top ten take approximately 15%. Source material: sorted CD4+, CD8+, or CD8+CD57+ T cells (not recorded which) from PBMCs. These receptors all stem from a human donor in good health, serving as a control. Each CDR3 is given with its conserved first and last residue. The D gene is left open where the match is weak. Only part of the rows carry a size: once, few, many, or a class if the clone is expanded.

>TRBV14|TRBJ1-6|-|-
CASSQGRRLPPLHF
TGTGCCAGCAGCCAAGGTCGTAGGCTACCACCCCTCCACTTT
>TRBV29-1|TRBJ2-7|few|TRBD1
CSVEGGERGGTYEQYF
TGCAGCGTTGAAGGGGGTGAGCGAGGGGGCACCTACGAGCAGTACTTC
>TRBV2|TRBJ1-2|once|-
CASTEDNYGYTF
TGTGCCAGCACCGAGGATAACTATGGCTACACCTTC
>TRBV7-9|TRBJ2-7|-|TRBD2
CASSLLAGGFYEQYF
TGTGCCAGCAGCTTATTGGCGGGAGGTTTTTACGAGCAGTACTTC
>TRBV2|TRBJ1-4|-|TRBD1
CASLGGRGQEKLFF
TGTGCCAGCCTGGGTGGCAGGGGACAGGAAAAACTGTTTTTT
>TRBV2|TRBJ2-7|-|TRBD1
CASSETGTGRLLLSEQYF
TGTGCCAGCAGTGAAACCGGGACAGGTCGGCTTTTGTTGAGCGAGCAGTACTTC
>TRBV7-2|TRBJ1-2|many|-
CASSHPRTNYGYTF
TGTGCCAGCAGCCACCCACGAACGAACTATGGCTACACCTTC
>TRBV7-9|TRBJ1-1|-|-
CASSQDRGEEAFF
TGCGCCAGCAGCCAAGACCGCGGGGAAGAAGCTTTCTTT
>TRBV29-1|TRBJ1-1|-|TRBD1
CSVDGTARPGEAFF
TGCAGCGTTGATGGGACAGCCAGGCCGGGTGAAGCTTTCTTT
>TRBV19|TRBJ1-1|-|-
CASSIKRSTEAFF
TGTGCCAGTAGTATAAAGAGGTCCACTGAAGCTTTCTTT
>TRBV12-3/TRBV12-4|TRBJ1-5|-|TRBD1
CASGLDLTGKQPQHF
TGTGCTAGTGGTTTGGACCTGACAGGGAAGCAGCCCCAGCATTTT